Only a few counts were recorded for the clone carrying this TCR beta chain. What it binds is not known. This CDR3 spans 14 amino acids. Per the germline V gene, CDR1 is LNHDA and CDR2 is SQIVND (reference sequence). Deletions cut 5 bases from V and 6 bases from J, with 17 bases between. Quantitative 5'-RACE with molecular barcodes produced the TCR beta libraries. TCRdb re-derived calls from the 5' RACE reads in MiXCR, one entry per CDR3 protein. The data hold over 150,000 distinct CDR3 sequences, with 10% to 15% observed a single time. The sample belongs to a study of CD8 T cells in ankylosing spondylitis. Regarding the study as a whole: What appeared characteristic of ankylosing spondylitis blood was a TCR beta motif of fewer than ten highly homologous variants.

The source of this sequence is a male donor with ankylosing spondylitis or in good health (not recorded which). V usage is TRBV19 and J usage is TRBJ2-7; possible D gene TRBD2, 5 bases. What was sequenced was blood, either unsorted or a sorted T cell fraction (not recorded which). The CDR3: CASSPGSTASEQYF. In nucleotides, the CDR3 is TGTGCCAGTAGTCCGGGATCAACGGCTTCCGAGCAGTACTTC. Full variable domain (rest looked up from reference TRBV19 and TRBJ2-7): DGGITQSPKYLFRKEGQNVTLSCEQNLNHDAMYWYRQDPGQGLRLIYYSQIVNDFQKGDIAEGYSVSREKKESFPLTVTSAQKNPTAFYLCASSPGSTASEQYFGPGTRLTVT.